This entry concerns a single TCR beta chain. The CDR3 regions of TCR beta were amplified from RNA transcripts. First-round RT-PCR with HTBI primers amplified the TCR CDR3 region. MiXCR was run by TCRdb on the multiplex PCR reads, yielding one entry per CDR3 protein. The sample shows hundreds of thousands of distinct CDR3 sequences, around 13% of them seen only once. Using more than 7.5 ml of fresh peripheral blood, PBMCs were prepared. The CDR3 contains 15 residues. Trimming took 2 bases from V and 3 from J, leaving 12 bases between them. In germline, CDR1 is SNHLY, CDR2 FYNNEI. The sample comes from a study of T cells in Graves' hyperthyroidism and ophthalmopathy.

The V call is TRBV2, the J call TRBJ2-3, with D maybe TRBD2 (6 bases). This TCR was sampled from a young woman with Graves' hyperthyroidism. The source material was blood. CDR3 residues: CASSESSGATDTQYF. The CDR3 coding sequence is TGTGCCAGCAGTGAAAGCTCGGGAGCGACAGATACGCAGTATTTT.